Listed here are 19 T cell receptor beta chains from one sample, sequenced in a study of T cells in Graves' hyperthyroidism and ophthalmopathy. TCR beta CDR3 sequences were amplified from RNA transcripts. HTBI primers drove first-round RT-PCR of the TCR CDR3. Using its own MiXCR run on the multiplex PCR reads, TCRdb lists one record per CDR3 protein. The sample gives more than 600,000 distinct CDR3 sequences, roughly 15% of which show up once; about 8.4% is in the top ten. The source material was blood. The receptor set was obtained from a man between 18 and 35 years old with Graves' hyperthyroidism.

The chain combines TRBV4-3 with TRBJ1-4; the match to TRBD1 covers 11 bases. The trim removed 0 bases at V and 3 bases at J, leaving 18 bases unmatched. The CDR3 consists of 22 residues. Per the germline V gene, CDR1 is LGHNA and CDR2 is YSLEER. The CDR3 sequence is CASSQDPHRGQGASWANEKLFF. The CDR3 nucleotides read TGCGCCAGCAGCCAAGACCCTCACCGCGGACAGGGGGCAAGTTGGGCTAATGAAAAACTGTTTTTT.

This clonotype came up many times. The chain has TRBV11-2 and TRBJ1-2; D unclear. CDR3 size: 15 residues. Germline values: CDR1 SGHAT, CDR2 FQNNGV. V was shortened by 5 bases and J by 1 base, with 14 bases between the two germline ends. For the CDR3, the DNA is TGTGCCAGCAGCCTGGAGAACACGTATAACTATGGCTACACCTTC. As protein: CASSLENTYNYGYTF.

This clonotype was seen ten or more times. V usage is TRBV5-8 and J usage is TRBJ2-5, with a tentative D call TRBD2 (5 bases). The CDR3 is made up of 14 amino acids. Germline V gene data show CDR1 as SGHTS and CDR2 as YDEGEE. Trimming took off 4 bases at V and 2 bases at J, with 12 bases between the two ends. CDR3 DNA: TGTGCCAGCAGCACCGGAGCGGTACAAGAGACCCAGTACTTC. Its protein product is CASSTGAVQETQYF.

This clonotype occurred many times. The CDR3 DNA is TGCAGTGCTTCCGACCCAGGCCGGCCGCGATACGAGCAGTACTTC. This encodes CSASDPGRPRYEQYF. The chain couples TRBV20-1 to TRBJ2-7, with D hard to call. CDR1 is DFQATT and CDR2 is SNEGSKA in the germline V gene (reference sequence). The CDR3 runs to 15 residues. V shed 5 bases and J shed 4 bases, with 21 bases lying between them.

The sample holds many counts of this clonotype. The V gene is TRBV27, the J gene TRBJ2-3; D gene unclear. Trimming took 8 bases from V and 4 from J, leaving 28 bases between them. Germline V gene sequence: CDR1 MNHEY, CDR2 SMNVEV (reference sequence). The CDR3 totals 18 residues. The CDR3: CASRNFLTDPSSPDTQYF. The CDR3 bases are TGTGCCAGCCGAAATTTCCTTACGGACCCGTCCTCCCCAGATACGCAGTATTTT.

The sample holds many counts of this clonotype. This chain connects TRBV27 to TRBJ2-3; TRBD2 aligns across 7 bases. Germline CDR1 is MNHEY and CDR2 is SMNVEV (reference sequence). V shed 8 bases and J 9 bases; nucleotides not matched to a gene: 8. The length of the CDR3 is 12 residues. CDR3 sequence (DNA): TGTGCCAGCGCCAAAGAGGGACTAACGCAGTATTTT. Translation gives CASAKEGLTQYF.

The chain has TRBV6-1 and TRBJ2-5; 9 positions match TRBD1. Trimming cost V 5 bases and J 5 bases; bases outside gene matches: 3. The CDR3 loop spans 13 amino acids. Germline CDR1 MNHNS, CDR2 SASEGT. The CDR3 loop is CASSMGQGETQYF. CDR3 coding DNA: TGTGCCAGCAGTATGGGACAGGGCGAGACCCAGTACTTC.

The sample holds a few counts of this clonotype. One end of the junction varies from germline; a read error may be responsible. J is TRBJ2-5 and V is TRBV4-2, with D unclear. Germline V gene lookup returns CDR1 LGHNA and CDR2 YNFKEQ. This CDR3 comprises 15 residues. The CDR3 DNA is TGTGCCGGCAGCCAAGATTCAGATCTACAAGAGACCCAGTACTTC. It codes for CAGSQDSDLQETQYF.

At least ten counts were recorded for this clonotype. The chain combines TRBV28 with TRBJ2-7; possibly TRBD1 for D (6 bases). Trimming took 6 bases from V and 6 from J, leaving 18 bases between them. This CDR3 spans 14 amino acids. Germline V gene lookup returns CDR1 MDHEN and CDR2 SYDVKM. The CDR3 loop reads CASRTGHLLLEQYF. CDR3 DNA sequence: TGTGCCAGCAGGACGGGACACCTCCTACTCGAGCAGTACTTC.

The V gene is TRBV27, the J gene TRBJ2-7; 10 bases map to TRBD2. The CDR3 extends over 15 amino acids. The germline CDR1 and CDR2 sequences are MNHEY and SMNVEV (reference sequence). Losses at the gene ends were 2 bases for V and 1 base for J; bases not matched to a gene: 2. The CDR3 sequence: CASSLEREGSYEQYF. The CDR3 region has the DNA TGTGCCAGCAGTTTAGAGCGGGAGGGTTCCTACGAGCAGTACTTC.

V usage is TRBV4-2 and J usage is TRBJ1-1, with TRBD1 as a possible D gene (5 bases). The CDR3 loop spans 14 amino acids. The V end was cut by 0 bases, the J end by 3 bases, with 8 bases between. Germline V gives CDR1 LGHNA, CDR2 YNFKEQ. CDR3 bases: TGTGCCAGCAGCCAAGATCCCAGGGACACTGAAGCTTTCTTT. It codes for CASSQDPRDTEAFF.

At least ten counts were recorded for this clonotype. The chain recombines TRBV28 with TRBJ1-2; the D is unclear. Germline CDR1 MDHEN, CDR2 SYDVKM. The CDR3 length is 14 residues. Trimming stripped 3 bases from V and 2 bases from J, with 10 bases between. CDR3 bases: TGTGCCAGCAGTTTTAGCAGGACGAACTATGGCTACACCTTC. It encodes CASSFSRTNYGYTF.

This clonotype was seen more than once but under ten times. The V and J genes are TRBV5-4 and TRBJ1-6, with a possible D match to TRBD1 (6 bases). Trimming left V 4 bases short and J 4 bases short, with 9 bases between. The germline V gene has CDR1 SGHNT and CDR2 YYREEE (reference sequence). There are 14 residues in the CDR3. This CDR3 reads CASSTGQYNSPLHF. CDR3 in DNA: TGTGCCAGCAGCACCGGACAGTATAATTCACCCCTCCACTTT.

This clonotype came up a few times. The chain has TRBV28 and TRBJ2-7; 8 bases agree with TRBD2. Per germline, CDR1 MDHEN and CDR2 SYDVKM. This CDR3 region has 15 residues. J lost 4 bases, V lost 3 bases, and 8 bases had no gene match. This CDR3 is CASSFFAGGGYEQYF. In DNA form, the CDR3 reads TGTGCCAGCAGTTTTTTCGCGGGAGGTGGGTACGAGCAGTACTTC.

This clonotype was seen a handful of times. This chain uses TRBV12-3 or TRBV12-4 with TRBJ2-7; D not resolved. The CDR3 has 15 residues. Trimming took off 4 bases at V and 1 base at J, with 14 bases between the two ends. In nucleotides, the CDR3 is TGTGCCAGCAGTTCTGGGCAGTCGGCATCCTACGAGCAGTACTTC. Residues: CASSSGQSASYEQYF.

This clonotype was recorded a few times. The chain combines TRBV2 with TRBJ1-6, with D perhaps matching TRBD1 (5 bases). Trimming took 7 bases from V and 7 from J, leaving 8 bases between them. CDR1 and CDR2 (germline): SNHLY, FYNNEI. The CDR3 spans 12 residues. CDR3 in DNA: TGTGCCAGCACGACAGTAAATTCACCCCTCCACTTT. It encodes CASTTVNSPLHF. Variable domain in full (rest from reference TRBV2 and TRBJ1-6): EPEVTQTPSHQVTQMGQEVILRCVPISNHLYFYWYRQILGQKVEFLVSFYNNEISEKSEIFDDQFSVERPDGSNFTLKIRSTKLEDSAMYFCASTTVNSPLHFGNGTRLTVT.

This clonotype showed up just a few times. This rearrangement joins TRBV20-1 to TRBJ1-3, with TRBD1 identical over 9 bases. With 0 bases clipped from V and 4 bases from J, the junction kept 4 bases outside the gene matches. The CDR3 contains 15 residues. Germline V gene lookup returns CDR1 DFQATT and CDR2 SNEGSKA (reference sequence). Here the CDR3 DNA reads TGCAGTGCTAGAGACCCAGGACAGGGGGGAAACACCATATATTTT. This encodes CSARDPGQGGNTIYF.

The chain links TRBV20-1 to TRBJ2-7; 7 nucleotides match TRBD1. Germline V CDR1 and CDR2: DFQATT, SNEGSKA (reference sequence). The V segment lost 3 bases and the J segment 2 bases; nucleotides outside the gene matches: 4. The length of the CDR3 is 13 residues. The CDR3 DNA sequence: TGCAGTGCTAGCTTGGGACAGCCCTACGAGCAGTACTTC. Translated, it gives CSASLGQPYEQYF.

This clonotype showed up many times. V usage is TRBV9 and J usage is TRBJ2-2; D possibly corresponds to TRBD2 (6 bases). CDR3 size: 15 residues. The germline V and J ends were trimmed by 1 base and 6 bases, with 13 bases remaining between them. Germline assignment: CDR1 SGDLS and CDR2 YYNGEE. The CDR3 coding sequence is TGTGCCAGCAGCGTAACGCGGGGACGCCCCGGGGAGCTGTTTTTT. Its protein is CASSVTRGRPGELFF.